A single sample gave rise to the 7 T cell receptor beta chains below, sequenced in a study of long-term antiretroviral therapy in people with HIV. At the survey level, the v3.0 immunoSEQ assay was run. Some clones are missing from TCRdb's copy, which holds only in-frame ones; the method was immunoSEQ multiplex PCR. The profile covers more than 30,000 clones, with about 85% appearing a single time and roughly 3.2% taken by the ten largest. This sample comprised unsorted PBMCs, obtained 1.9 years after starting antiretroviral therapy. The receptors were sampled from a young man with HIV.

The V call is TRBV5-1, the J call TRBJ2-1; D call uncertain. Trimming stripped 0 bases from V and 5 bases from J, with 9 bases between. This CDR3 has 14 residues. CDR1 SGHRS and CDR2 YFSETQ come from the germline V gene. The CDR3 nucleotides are TGCGCCAGCAGCTTGGCTCAGGCTCACAATGAGCAGTTCTTC. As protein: CASSLAQAHNEQFF.

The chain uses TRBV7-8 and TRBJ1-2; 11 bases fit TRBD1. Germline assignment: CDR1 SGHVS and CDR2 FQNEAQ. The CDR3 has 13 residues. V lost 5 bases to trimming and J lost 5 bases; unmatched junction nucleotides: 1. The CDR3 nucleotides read TGTGCCAGCAGCCGGGACAGGGGGTATGGCTACACCTTC. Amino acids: CASSRDRGYGYTF.

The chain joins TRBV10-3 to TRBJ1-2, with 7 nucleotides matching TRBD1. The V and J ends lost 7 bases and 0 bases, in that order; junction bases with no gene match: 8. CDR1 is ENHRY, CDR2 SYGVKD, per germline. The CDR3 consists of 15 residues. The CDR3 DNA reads TGTGCCATCACCGACAGGGCACCCACTAACTATGGCTACACCTTC. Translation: CAITDRAPTNYGYTF.

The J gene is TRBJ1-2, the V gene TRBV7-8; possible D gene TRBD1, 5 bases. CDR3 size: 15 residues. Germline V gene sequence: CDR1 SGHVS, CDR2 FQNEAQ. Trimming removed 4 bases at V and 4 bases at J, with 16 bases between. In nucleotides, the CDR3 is TGTGCCAGCAGCTCCGGGATACTGGGACGCTATGGCTACACCTTC. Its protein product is CASSSGILGRYGYTF.

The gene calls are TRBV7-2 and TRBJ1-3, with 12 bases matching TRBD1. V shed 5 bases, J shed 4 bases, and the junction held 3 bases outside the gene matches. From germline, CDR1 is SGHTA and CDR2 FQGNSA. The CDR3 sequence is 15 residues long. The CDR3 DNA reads TGTGCCAGCAGCGTGGGACAGGGGGCCGGAAACACCATATATTTT. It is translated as CASSVGQGAGNTIYF.

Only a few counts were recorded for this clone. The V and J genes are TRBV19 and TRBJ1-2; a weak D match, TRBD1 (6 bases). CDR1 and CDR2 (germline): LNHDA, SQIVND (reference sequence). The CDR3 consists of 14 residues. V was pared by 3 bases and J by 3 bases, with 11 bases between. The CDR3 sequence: CASSMDSSYYGYTF. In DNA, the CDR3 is TGTGCCAGTAGTATGGACAGCTCCTACTATGGCTACACCTTC.

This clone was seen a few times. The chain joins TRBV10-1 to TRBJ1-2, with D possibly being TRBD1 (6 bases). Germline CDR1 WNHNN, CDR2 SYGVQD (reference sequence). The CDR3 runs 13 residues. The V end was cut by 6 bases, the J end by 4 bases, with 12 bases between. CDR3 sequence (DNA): TGCGCCAGCAGCCGCGACAGGTTCTATGGCTACACCTTC. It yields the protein CASSRDRFYGYTF.